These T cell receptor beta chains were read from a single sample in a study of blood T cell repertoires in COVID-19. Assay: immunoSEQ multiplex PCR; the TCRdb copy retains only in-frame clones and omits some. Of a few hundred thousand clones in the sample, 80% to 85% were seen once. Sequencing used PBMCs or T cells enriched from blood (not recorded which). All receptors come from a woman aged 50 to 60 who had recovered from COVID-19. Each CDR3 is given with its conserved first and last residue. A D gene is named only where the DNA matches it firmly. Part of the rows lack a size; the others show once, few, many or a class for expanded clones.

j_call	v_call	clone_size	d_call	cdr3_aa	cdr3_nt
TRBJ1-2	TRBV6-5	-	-	CASSTGTGSYGYTF	TGTGCCAGCAGTACCGGGACCGGGAGCTATGGCTACACCTTC
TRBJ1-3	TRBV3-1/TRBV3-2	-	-	CASSPRTGNTIYF	TGTGCCAGCAGCCCCCGGACAGGAAACACCATATATTTT
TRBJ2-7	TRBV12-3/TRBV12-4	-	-	CASRQGPFYEQYF	TGTGCCAGCAGACAGGGCCCCTTTTACGAGCAGTACTTC
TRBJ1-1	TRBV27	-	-	CASSSRGGFVRAFF	TGTGCCAGCAGTTCCCGGGGGGGCTTCGTGAGGGCTTTCTTT
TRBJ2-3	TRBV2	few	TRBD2	CALQRAGGADTQYF	TGTGCCCTCCAACGGGCGGGAGGGGCAGATACGCAGTATTTT
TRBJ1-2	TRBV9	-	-	CASSLREGLALRGYTF	TGTGCCAGCAGCCTACGGGAGGGACTCGCCTTGCGTGGCTACACCTTC
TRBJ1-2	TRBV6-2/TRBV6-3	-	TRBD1	CASSYGQGDGYTF	TGTGCCAGCAGTTACGGACAGGGGGACGGCTACACCTTC
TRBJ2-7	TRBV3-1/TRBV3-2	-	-	CASSHHYEQYF	TGTGCCAGCAGCCACCACTACGAGCAGTACTTC
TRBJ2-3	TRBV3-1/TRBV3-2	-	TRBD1	CASSQDGQGPTDTQYF	TGTGCCAGCAGCCAAGACGGACAGGGACCCACAGATACGCAGTATTTT
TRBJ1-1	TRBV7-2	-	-	CASSLTGFGTEAFF	TGTGCCAGCAGCTTAACAGGTTTTGGCACTGAAGCTTTCTTT
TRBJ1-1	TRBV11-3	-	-	CASQPPGVSEAFF	TGTGCCAGCCAACCTCCGGGGGTTTCTGAAGCTTTCTTT
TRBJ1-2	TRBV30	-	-	CAWTATAYGYTF	TGTGCCTGGACGGCGACAGCCTATGGCTACACCTTC
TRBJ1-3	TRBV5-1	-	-	CASSSTGVAGAGNTIYF	TGCGCCAGCAGCTCTACCGGCGTCGCAGGGGCCGGAAACACCATATATTTT
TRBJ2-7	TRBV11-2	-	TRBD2	CASSFPLAGGLYEQYF	TGTGCCAGCAGCTTCCCCCTAGCGGGAGGACTATACGAGCAGTACTTC
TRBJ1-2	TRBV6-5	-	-	CASSSSGNYGYTF	TGTGCCAGCAGTTCGTCAGGAAACTATGGCTACACCTTC
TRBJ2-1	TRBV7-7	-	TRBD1	CASSFGQGTYNEQFF	TGTGCTAGCAGCTTTGGACAGGGAACATACAATGAGCAGTTCTTC
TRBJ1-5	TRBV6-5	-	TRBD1	CASSPAPDRARPQHF	TGTGCCAGCAGTCCGGCCCCGGACAGGGCCAGGCCCCAGCATTTT
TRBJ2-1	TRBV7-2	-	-	CASSLSRNNEQFF	TGTGCCAGCAGCTTAAGCAGGAACAATGAGCAGTTCTTC